This TCR beta chain was obtained from a study of blood T cells in healthy people across ages. Isolation recovered at least 6 million PBMCs from every sample. The use of a sample-barcoded 5' primer and a J-beta primer mix characterized a second PCR of roughly 6 to 11 cycles. Researchers report that each sample yielded at least 3 million CDR3-containing paired-end reads. One entry per CDR3 protein, called by TCRdb with MiXCR from the 5' RACE reads. The sample records about 1.4 million distinct CDR3 sequences, approximately 60% being singletons. The V gene end was trimmed by 1 base and the J gene end by 8 bases; junction bases not matched to a gene: 9. Germline V CDR1 and CDR2: LGHDT, YNNKEL (reference sequence). The CDR3 has 16 residues. As concerns this clonotype: Its specificity is unknown.

Whole-study findings and limits: Changes in expanded clonotypes were possibly confounded, as the CMV status of donors was unknown.

This chain joins TRBV3-1 and TRBJ2-1, with 9 bases that match TRBD2. This clonotype originated in a young man in good health. Sequencing used blood. The CDR3 DNA reads TGTGCCAGCAGCCAAGGGGTGGGGACTAGCAACGATGAGCAGTTCTTC. Its protein is CASSQGVGTSNDEQFF.